The 7 T cell receptor beta chains listed next were all sequenced from one sample in a study of human thymus T cells. Using immunoSEQ multiplex PCR, the repertoire was profiled, and TCRdb retains in-frame clones only, with some absent. The sample includes some 130,000 clones, around 94% seen only once; the top ten take around 0.024%. The source of the thymus tissue was resections taken during corrective heart surgery. Source material: thymus tissue. The source is a boy under three years old with a congenital heart defect but otherwise immunologically healthy.

The V and J genes are TRBV4-3 and TRBJ1-2; TRBD1 matches at 7 bases. V shed 5 bases and J 8 bases; nucleotides not matched to a gene: 5. The CDR3 is made up of 12 amino acids. Germline V lookup: CDR1 LGHNA, CDR2 YSLEER. The CDR3 sequence is CASSRGHSGYTF. The DNA for the CDR3 is TGCGCCAGCAGCAGGGGGCATTCGGGCTACACCTTC.

The V gene is TRBV27, the J gene TRBJ1-5, with D hard to call. The CDR3 is 15 residues long. V was shortened by 2 bases and J by 9 bases, with 17 bases between the two germline ends. CDR1 is MNHEY, CDR2 SMNVEV, per germline (reference sequence). The CDR3 protein is CASSLRGLLPLPQHF. For the CDR3, the DNA is TGTGCCAGCAGTTTACGCGGATTATTACCACTGCCCCAGCATTTT.

The gene calls are TRBV7-8 and TRBJ1-6; no clear D gene. The germline gives CDR1 SGHVS, CDR2 FQNEAQ. The CDR3 runs to 16 residues. The V end was cut by 5 bases, the J end by 7 bases, with 18 bases between. For the CDR3, the DNA is TGTGCCAGCAGCCCCCACACTCTTCCTTACAATTCACCCCTCCACTTT. Protein sequence: CASSPHTLPYNSPLHF.

J is TRBJ1-2 and V is TRBV5-6, with D perhaps matching TRBD1 (6 bases). Looked up from germline, CDR1 is SGHDT and CDR2 is YYEEEE. Trimming shortened V by 0 bases and J by 5 bases, and 17 bases separated the two germline ends. This CDR3 comprises 16 residues. This chain's CDR3 is CASSLADNRDGYGYTF. For the CDR3, the DNA is TGTGCCAGCAGCTTGGCTGATAACAGGGACGGGTATGGCTACACCTTC. Full variable domain (outside the CDR3, taken from reference TRBV5-6 and TRBJ1-2): DAGVTQSPTHLIKTRGQQVTLRCSPKSGHDTVSWYQQALGQGPQFIFQYYEEEERQRGNFPDRFSGHQFPNYSSELNVNALLLGDSALYLCASSLADNRDGYGYTFGSGTRLTVV.

This chain links TRBV9 with TRBJ2-3, with D maybe TRBD2 (6 bases). Between the trimmed V and J ends, which lost 4 bases and 4 bases, there was a span of 10 bases. Germline CDR1 and CDR2: SGDLS and YYNGEE. The CDR3 runs to 13 residues. The DNA of the CDR3 is TGTGCCAGCAGCCCGCGGGGTGCAGATACGCAGTATTTT. This codes for CASSPRGADTQYF.

The gene calls are TRBV5-4 and TRBJ2-2; D gene uncertain. CDR3 size: 15 residues. Deletions cut 5 bases from V and 2 bases from J, with 13 bases between. The V gene's germline CDR1 is SGHNT and CDR2 YYREEE (reference sequence). The CDR3 coding sequence is TGTGCCAGCAGTCGATTAGGCCTAAACACCGGGGAGCTGTTTTTT. Protein product: CASSRLGLNTGELFF.

The genes are TRBV11-2 and TRBJ1-5, with 8 bases matching TRBD1. CDR3 length equals 15 residues. Germline V lookup: CDR1 SGHAT, CDR2 FQNNGV. J lost 6 bases, V lost 3 bases, and 7 bases had no gene match. CDR3 nucleotides: TGTGCCAGCAGCTTGACACAGGGGGTAAGTCAGCCCCAGCATTTT. This encodes CASSLTQGVSQPQHF.